The clone carrying this TCR beta chain was detected only a few times. What it binds is not known. TCRdb reprocessed the RT-PCR reads with MiXCR, giving one entry per CDR3 protein. Among hundreds of thousands of distinct CDR3 sequences listed, approximately 17% were seen once. The data were taken from a study of response to subunit inactivated influenza vaccine. Study-level results: The authors proposed limited new T cell recruitment per seasonal influenza vaccination.

The CDR3 has 17 residues. Trimming stripped 0 bases from V and 0 bases from J, with 15 bases between. Germline CDR1 and CDR2: ENHRY and SYGVKD. The chain has TRBV10-3 and TRBJ2-7; tentative D call: TRBD2 (5 bases). Specimen: PBMCs from blood, collected 5 days after vaccination. This TCR was sampled from a man between 50 and 59 years old who received an inactivated influenza vaccine. The CDR3 DNA is TGTGCCATCAGTGAGTCCGCCCGGCAGCGGAGCTCCTACGAGCAGTACTTC. It is translated as CAISESARQRSSYEQYF.